This T cell receptor beta chain is drawn from a study of identical twins. Study-wide points: With abundant cord blood beta clonotypes, insertions were fewer; memory repertoires showed no such pattern.

A remark on this clonotype: What it binds is unknown.

Losses at the gene ends were 8 bases for V and 4 bases for J; bases not matched to a gene: 4. Germline V gene data show CDR1 as SNHLY and CDR2 as FYNNEI. CDR3 length: 12 residues. Template switching created a universal primer site, and the cDNA included unique molecular identifiers. TCRdb redid the calling of the 5' RACE reads with MiXCR, one entry per CDR3 protein. Counted here are 300,000 to 400,000 distinct CDR3 sequences, 9% to 15% occurring once; the ten biggest clones make up 7.2%. These same records also appear under a second study, on yellow fever vaccine responses in identical twins.

The rearrangement uses TRBV2 and TRBJ2-7; 8 bases agree with TRBD1. The TCR sequence derives from a woman between 18 and 29 years old in good health. Sequenced input: CD8+ T cells sorted from blood. CDR3 in DNA: TGTGCCAGCGTTCACAGGGGGTACGAGCAGTACTTC. It codes for CASVHRGYEQYF.